This entry lists 13 T cell receptor beta chains sequenced from one sample in a study of T cell responses to AZD1222 COVID-19 vaccine. Using immunoSEQ multiplex PCR, the repertoire was profiled, and TCRdb retains in-frame clones only, with some absent. The sample has 53,000 or so clones, 70% to 90% seen once; the top ten hold approximately 7%. The sample here was peripheral blood, taken 28 days after the second AZD1222 dose. The receptors stem from an adult who received the AZD1222 COVID-19 vaccine.

The chain joins TRBV20-1 to TRBJ2-2; 7 bases are shared with TRBD2. The length of the CDR3 is 15 residues. The J segment lost 0 bases and the V segment lost 3 bases, leaving 4 bases of the junction unmatched. Germline CDR1 and CDR2: DFQATT and SNEGSKA (reference sequence). The CDR3 sequence is CSASRGLSNTGELFF. The CDR3 nucleotides are TGCAGTGCTAGTCGGGGACTATCGAACACCGGGGAGCTGTTTTTT.

J is TRBJ2-3 and V is TRBV9; 9 positions agree with TRBD1. The CDR3 consists of 15 residues. Germline CDR1 reads SGDLS; CDR2 reads YYNGEE. Losses at the gene ends were 3 bases for V and 3 bases for J; bases not matched to a gene: 5. The CDR3 here is CASSGRQGETDTQYF. The CDR3 DNA reads as TGTGCCAGCAGCGGACGACAGGGGGAAACAGATACGCAGTATTTT. Full variable domain (remainder filled in from reference TRBV9 and TRBJ2-3): DSGVTQTPKHLITATGQRVTLRCSPRSGDLSVYWYQQSLDQGLQFLIQYYNGEERAKGNILERFSAQQFPDLHSELNLSSLELGDSALYFCASSGRQGETDTQYFGPGTRLTVL.

The chain uses TRBV30 and TRBJ1-5; D not resolved. With 2 bases removed from V and 2 bases from J, the gap between germline ends came to 10 bases. The CDR3 contains 14 residues. Germline CDR1 is GTSNPN and CDR2 is SVGIG (reference sequence). The CDR3 region has the DNA TGTGCCTGGAGTCTAGGGATTCGCAATCAGCCCCAGCATTTT. This encodes CAWSLGIRNQPQHF.

The V and J genes are TRBV4-1 and TRBJ1-1, with D possibly TRBD1 on 6 matching bases. The germline gives CDR1 MGHRA, CDR2 YSYEKL. This CDR3 comprises 19 residues. The germline V and J ends were trimmed by 0 bases and 1 base, with 21 bases remaining between them. CDR3 sequence (DNA): TGCGCCAGCAGCCAAGATAGACAGGCCACTGGTTATCGGAACACTGAAGCTTTCTTT. Protein sequence: CASSQDRQATGYRNTEAFF.

The V and J genes are TRBV7-9 and TRBJ1-1, with D uncertain. The CDR3 contains 16 residues. Trimming removed 2 bases from V and 3 bases from J, with 16 bases in between. CDR1 and CDR2 from the germline V gene are SEHNR and FQNEAQ (reference sequence). CDR3 region: CASSLFPFNEDTEAFF. DNA of the CDR3: TGTGCCAGCAGCTTATTTCCCTTTAATGAGGACACTGAAGCTTTCTTT.

This clone was detected only a few times. CDR3 amino acids: CASSWGQRGDTQYF. For the CDR3, the DNA is TGCGCCAGCAGCTGGGGACAGCGGGGAGATACGCAGTATTTT. This sequence joins TRBV5-1 and TRBJ2-3; the D call may be TRBD1 or TRBD2 (7 bases each). Trimming cost V 3 bases and J 5 bases, with 13 bases left between them. CDR1 and CDR2 from the germline V gene are SGHRS and YFSETQ. This CDR3 comprises 14 residues.

V and J are TRBV9 and TRBJ2-7; TRBD2 matches 7 bases. The CDR3 is made up of 15 amino acids. The germline gives CDR1 SGDLS, CDR2 YYNGEE. Germline trimming cut 0 bases from V and 1 base from J; bases unmatched to any gene: 4. The CDR3 bases are TGTGCCAGCAGCGTAGGCGGGAGTAAGTCCTACGAGCAGTACTTC. It translates to CASSVGGSKSYEQYF.

V gene TRBV2 combines with J gene TRBJ2-7; 8 positions agree with TRBD1. V lost 6 bases to trimming and J lost 3 bases; unmatched junction nucleotides: 4. The CDR3 is 13 residues long. Per the germline V gene, CDR1 is SNHLY and CDR2 is FYNNEI. CDR3 nucleotide sequence: TGTGCCAGCAGCGGACAGGGATTCTACGAGCAGTACTTC. Its protein is CASSGQGFYEQYF.

This chain joins TRBV11-2 and TRBJ1-2; D not resolved. V was pared by 0 bases and J by 11 bases, with 10 bases between. CDR3 length: 12 residues. Germline lookup yields CDR1 SGHAT and CDR2 FQNNGV. The CDR3 coding sequence is TGTGCCAGCAGCTTAGAAACATCTAGTTACACCTTC. It specifies CASSLETSSYTF.

The chain carries TRBV11-1 and TRBJ1-5, with D uncertain. The V end lost 3 bases, the J end lost 0 bases, and 3 bases lay between the germline ends. CDR1 SGHAT and CDR2 FQDESV come from the germline V gene (reference sequence). This CDR3 is 13 amino acids long. For the CDR3, the DNA is TGTGCCAGCAGCTTGAGTAGCAATCAGCCCCAGCATTTT. Translation gives CASSLSSNQPQHF. The whole variable domain, filled in from reference TRBV11-1 and TRBJ1-5, reads EAEVAQSPRYKITEKSQAVAFWCDPISGHATLYWYRQILGQGPELLVQFQDESVVDDSQLPKDRFSAERLKGVDSTLKIQPAELGDSAMYLCASSLSSNQPQHFGDGTRLSIL.

The V call is TRBV6-5, the J call TRBJ2-7; weak D call: TRBD2 (6 bases). The CDR3 consists of 15 residues. The V gene's germline CDR1 is MNHEY and CDR2 SVGAGI. Deletions cut 2 bases from V and 2 bases from J, with 13 bases between. CDR3 residues: CASSYSGGDAYEQYF. CDR3 DNA sequence: TGTGCCAGCAGTTACAGCGGAGGGGATGCCTACGAGCAGTACTTC.

The chain couples TRBV2 to TRBJ1-2; 8 bases fit TRBD1. The germline V gene encodes CDR1 SNHLY and CDR2 FYNNEI. The CDR3 is 15 residues long. The trim removed 6 bases at V and 4 bases at J, leaving 10 bases unmatched. CDR3 sequence reads: CASSPNRGGGYGYTF. CDR3 in DNA: TGTGCCAGCAGCCCAAACAGGGGGGGTGGCTATGGCTACACCTTC.

The chain recombines TRBV20-1 with TRBJ1-1; D not certain. V was trimmed by 6 bases and J by 7 bases, leaving 9 bases between them. From germline, CDR1 is DFQATT and CDR2 SNEGSKA (reference sequence). The CDR3 is 10 amino acids. The CDR3 nucleotides read TGCAGTGCGAGGCGAATTGAAGCTTTCTTT. Translation gives CSARRIEAFF.